This T cell receptor (beta chain) was recovered during a study of T cell responses to AZD1222 COVID-19 vaccine. Findings of the study overall: There were vaccine-associated CD4 TCRs across spike, dominant at 160-218 and 743-854. Spike-specific TCR depth and breadth grew after two AZD1222 doses. White British ancestry dominated among donors, who included more females, and clonal diversity was possibly underestimated.

CDR3 length equals 13 residues. Looked up from germline, CDR1 is LNHDA and CDR2 is SQIVND (reference sequence). V was shortened by 1 base and J by 4 bases, with 8 bases between the two germline ends. Method: immunoSEQ multiplex PCR; TCRdb's copy keeps in-frame clones and lacks some. The sample lists some 170,000 clones, approximately 88% seen once, with 4% to 4.5% in the top ten. A word on this clone: Antigen unknown.

The material was peripheral blood, obtained 28 days after the second AZD1222 dose. The V gene is TRBV19, the J gene TRBJ2-7, with D possibly TRBD2 on 5 matching bases. The clonotype comes from an adult who received the AZD1222 COVID-19 vaccine. The CDR3 is CASSIVGGYEQYF. The DNA of the CDR3 is TGTGCCAGTAGTATAGTAGGCGGGTACGAGCAGTACTTC.